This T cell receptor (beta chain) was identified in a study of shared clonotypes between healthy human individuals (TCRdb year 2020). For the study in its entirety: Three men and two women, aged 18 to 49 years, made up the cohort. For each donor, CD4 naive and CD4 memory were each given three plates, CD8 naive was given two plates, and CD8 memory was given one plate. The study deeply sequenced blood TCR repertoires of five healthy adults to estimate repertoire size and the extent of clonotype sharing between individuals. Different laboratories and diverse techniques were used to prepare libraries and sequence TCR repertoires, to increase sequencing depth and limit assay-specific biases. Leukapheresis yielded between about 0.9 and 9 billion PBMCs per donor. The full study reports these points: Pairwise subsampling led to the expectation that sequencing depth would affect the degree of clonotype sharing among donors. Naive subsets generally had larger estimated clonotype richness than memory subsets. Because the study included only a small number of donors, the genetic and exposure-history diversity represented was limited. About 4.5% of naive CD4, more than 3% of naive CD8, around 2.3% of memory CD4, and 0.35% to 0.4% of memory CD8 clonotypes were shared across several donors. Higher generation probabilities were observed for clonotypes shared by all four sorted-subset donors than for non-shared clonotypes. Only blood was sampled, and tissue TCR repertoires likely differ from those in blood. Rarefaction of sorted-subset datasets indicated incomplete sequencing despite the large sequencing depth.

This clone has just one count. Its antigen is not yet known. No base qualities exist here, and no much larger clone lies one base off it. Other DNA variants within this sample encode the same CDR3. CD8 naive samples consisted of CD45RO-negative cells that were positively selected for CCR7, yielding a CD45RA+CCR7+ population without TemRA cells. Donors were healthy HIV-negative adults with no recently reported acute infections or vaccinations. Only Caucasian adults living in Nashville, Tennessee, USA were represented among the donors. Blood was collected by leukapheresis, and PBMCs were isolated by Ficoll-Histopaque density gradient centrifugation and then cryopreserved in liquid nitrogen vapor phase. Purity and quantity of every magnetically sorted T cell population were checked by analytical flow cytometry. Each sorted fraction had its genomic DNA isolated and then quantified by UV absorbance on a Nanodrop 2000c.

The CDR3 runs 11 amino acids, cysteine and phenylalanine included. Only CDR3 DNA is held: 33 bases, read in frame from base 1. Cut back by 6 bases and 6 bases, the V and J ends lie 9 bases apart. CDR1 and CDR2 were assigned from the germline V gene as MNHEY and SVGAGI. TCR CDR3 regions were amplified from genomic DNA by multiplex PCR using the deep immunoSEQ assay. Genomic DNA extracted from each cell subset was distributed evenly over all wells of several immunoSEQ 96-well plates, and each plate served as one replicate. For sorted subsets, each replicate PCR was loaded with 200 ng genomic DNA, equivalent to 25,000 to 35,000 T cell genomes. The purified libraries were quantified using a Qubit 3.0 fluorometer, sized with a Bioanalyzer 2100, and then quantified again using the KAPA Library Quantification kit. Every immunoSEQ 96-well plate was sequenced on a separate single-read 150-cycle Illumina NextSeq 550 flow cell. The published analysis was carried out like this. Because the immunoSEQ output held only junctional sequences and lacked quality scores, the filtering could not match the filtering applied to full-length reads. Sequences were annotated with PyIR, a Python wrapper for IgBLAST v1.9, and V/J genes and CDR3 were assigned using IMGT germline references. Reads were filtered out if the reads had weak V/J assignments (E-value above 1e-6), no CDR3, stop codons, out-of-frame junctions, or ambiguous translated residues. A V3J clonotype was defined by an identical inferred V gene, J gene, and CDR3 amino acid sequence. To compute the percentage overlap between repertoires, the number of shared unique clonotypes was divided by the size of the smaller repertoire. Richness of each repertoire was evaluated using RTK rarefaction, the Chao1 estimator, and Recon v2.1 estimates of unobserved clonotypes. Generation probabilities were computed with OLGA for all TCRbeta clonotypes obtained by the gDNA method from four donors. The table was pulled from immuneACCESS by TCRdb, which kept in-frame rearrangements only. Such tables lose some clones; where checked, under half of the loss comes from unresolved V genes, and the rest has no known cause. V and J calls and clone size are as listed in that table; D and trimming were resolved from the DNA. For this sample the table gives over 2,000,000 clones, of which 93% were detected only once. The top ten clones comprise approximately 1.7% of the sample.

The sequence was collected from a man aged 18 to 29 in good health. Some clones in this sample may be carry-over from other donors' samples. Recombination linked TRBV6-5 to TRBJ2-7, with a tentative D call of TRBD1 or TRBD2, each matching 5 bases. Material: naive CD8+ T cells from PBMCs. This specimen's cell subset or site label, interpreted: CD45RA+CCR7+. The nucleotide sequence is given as TGTGCCAGCAGAGTTGGGGGCGAGCAGTACTTC. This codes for CASRVGGEQYF.